A single sample is the source of the 2 T cell receptor beta chains below, sequenced in a study of T cells in Graves' hyperthyroidism and ophthalmopathy. Researchers amplified the TCR beta CDR3 regions from RNA transcripts. The TCR CDR3 was amplified in a first-round RT-PCR using the HTBI primer set. TCRdb re-called the multiplex PCR reads with MiXCR, one entry per CDR3 protein. The sample yields about 760,000 distinct CDR3 sequences, roughly a third seen once. Sequencing was performed on blood. These receptors came from a woman between 35 and 50 years old with Graves' hyperthyroidism.

There are a few counts of this clonotype. The CDR3 spells CASSATLGEGYYGYTF. The CDR3 region has the DNA TGTGCCAGCAGCGCCACCTTGGGGGAGGGGTACTATGGCTACACCTTC. The chain recombines TRBV9 with TRBJ1-2; TRBD1 might be the D (5 bases). The CDR3 runs 16 residues. Germline V gene lookup returns CDR1 SGDLS and CDR2 YYNGEE. V shed 3 bases and J shed 3 bases, with 18 bases lying between them.

As regards this clonotype: It may be a read error: a sequence one base away is much more abundant. Because the CDR3 is missing its conserved closing phenylalanine or tryptophan, this is likely a read error. The rearrangement links TRBV29-1 to TRBJ1-1, with D possibly TRBD1 on 6 matching bases. CDR1 and CDR2 from the germline V gene are SQVTM and ANQGSEA. This CDR3 has 13 amino acids. Trimming left V 5 bases short and J 1 base short, with 11 bases between. This CDR3 is CSVPQGWNTEAFL. CDR3 bases: TGCAGCGTTCCTCAGGGGTGGAACACTGAAGCTTTCCTT.